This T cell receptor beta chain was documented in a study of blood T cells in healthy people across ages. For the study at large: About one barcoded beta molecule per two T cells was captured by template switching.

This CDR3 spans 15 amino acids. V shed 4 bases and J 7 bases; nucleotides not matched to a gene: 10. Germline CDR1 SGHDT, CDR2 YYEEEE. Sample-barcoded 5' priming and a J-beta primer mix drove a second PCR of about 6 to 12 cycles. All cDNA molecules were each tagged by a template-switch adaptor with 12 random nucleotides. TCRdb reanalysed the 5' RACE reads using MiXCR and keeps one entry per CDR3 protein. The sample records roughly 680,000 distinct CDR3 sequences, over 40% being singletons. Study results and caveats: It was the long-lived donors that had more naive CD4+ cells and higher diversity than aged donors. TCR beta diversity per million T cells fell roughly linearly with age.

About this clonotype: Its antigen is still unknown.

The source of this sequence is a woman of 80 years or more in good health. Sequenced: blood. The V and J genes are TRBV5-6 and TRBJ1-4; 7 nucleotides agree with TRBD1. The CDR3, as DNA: TGTGCCAGCAGCAGGCGACAGGGTCAAGGTGAAAAACTGTTTTTT. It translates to CASSRRQGQGEKLFF.